Here is one TCR beta chain with its context. Its specificity is unknown. The data stem from a study of T cell responses to AZD1222 COVID-19 vaccine. The study, taken as a whole, reports: Baseline antibody screening turned up just a handful of seropositive AZD1222 recipients. Spike-wide vaccine-associated CD4 TCRs dominated at 160-218 and 743-854. Possibly, clonal diversity was underestimated; donors were largely white British and included more females.

The CDR3 consists of 13 residues. V was pared by 2 bases and J by 6 bases, with 7 bases between. Looked up from germline, CDR1 is SGHAT and CDR2 is FQNNGV. The repertoire was sequenced with immunoSEQ multiplex PCR; TCRdb's copy has only in-frame clones and lacks some. Of 20,000 to 30,000 clones detected, around 87% appear once; the ten largest clones hold 30% to 40%. This clonotype originated in an adult who received the AZD1222 COVID-19 vaccine. Sequences were derived from peripheral blood, sampled 28 days after the second AZD1222 dose. The chain carries TRBV11-2 and TRBJ1-4; D is unresolved. CDR3 in DNA: TGTGCCAGCAGCTTAATCGAGGATGAAAAACTGTTTTTT. It codes for CASSLIEDEKLFF. Based on the CDR3 plus reference TRBV11-2 and TRBJ1-4, the full variable domain is EAGVAQSPRYKIIEKRQSVAFWCNPISGHATLYWYQQILGQGPKLLIQFQNNGVVDDSQLPKDRFSAERLKGVDSTLKIQPAKLEDSAVYLCASSLIEDEKLFFGSGTQLSVL.